Sequencing of this TCR beta chain was carried out in a study of blood T cells in healthy people across ages. Study observations and caveats: Older age went with lower TCR beta diversity per million T cells, in a roughly linear way.

Using a J-beta primer mix together with a sample-barcoded 5' primer, a second PCR was run for roughly 7 to 12 cycles. TCRdb reprocessed the 5' RACE reads with MiXCR, giving one entry per CDR3 protein. The repertoire has some 930,000 distinct CDR3 sequences, about 28% of them found once; the top ten carry approximately 10%. CDR1 and CDR2 (germline): SGHTA, FQGNSA. The CDR3 loop spans 14 amino acids. The V end was cut by 1 base, the J end by 3 bases, with 9 bases between. About this clonotype: Its specificity is unknown.

This same sample was also part of a study on T cells of mothers and their children.

The sequence was collected from a woman in her 40s in good health. The chain is built from TRBV7-2 and TRBJ1-2; no reliable D call. Source material: blood. DNA for the CDR3: TGTGCCAGCAGCTTAGGTATAGGGCACTATGGCTACACCTTC. It is translated as CASSLGIGHYGYTF.